The next 8 T cell receptor beta chains were all read from a single sample in a study of shared clonotypes between healthy human individuals. Assay used: immunoSEQ multiplex PCR; TCRdb lists only in-frame clones, some missing. The sample lists under 2,000,000 clones, over 85% seen once, with 1.2% in the top ten. Naive-designated CD8 cells lacked CD45RO, were positively enriched for CCR7, and omitted terminally differentiated effector memory CD45RA+ cells. Sequenced input: naive CD8+ T cells sorted from blood. All receptors come from a man aged 18 to 30 in good health.

This rearrangement joins TRBV19 to TRBJ2-7, with 9 bases aligning to TRBD1. The CDR3 length is 16 residues. CDR1 and CDR2 from the germline V gene are LNHDA and SQIVND (reference sequence). J gave up 5 bases and V 5 bases, and 13 bases lay outside the gene matches. DNA of the CDR3: TGTGCCAGTAGTGGCTTTAGGGACAGGGCGTTCCACGAGCAGTACTTC. Translated: CASSGFRDRAFHEQYF.

The rearrangement links TRBV5-6 to TRBJ1-5; the D gene is possibly TRBD1 (5 bases). The CDR3 has 17 residues. V was clipped by 4 bases and J by 3 bases, with 20 bases between them. CDR1 and CDR2 (germline): SGHDT, YYEEEE. The CDR3 loop is CASSTGQGRVDNQPQHF. The CDR3 nucleotides are TGTGCCAGCAGCACGGGCCAGGGTAGAGTTGACAATCAGCCCCAGCATTTT. Based on the CDR3 plus reference TRBV5-6 and TRBJ1-5, the full variable domain is DAGVTQSPTHLIKTRGQQVTLRCSPKSGHDTVSWYQQALGQGPQFIFQYYEEEERQRGNFPDRFSGHQFPNYSSELNVNALLLGDSALYLCASSTGQGRVDNQPQHFGDGTRLSIL.

With regard to this clone: At the DNA level, this CDR3 is encoded by other sequences in the same sample as well. This rearrangement joins TRBV11-2 to TRBJ2-7; possible D gene TRBD1, 6 bases. The CDR3 covers 14 residues. V was clipped by 3 bases and J by 1 base, with 10 bases between them. Germline V CDR1 and CDR2: SGHAT, FQNNGV. The CDR3 reads CASSFGTSSYEQYF. In DNA, the CDR3 is TGTGCCAGCAGCTTCGGGACATCTTCCTACGAGCAGTACTTC.

The CDR3 bases are TGCGCCAGCAGCCAATCATCGCTAGCGGGACCATACAATGAGCAGTTCTTC. This encodes CASSQSSLAGPYNEQFF. The chain has TRBV4-1 and TRBJ2-1; 9 positions agree with TRBD2. J was trimmed by 4 bases and V by 2 bases; bases with no gene match: 9. From germline, CDR1 is MGHRA and CDR2 YSYEKL. This CDR3 is 17 amino acids long.

The chain carries TRBV4-3 and TRBJ2-1, with TRBD2 matching 10 bases. The germline CDR1 and CDR2 sequences are LGHNA and YSLEER. CDR3 length: 16 amino acids. J gave up 9 bases and V 3 bases, and 11 bases lay outside the gene matches. The CDR3 nucleotides read TGCGCCAGCAGCCAGGAAAGCGGGAGGGCCCTCGGTGAGCAGTTCTTC. Its protein is CASSQESGRALGEQFF.

A single count supports this clone. V is TRBV7-3 and J is TRBJ2-7; 11 nucleotides agree with TRBD1. With V trimmed by 5 bases and J by 3 bases, 6 bases remained unmatched. The CDR3 length is 15 residues. Germline V CDR1 and CDR2: SGHTA, FQGTGA. In DNA, the CDR3 is TGTGCCAGCAGCCCAGGGACAGGGGGGAGCTACGAGCAGTACTTC. Translating it yields CASSPGTGGSYEQYF.

The chain joins TRBV4-1 to TRBJ1-1; D ambiguous. The CDR3 length is 15 residues. Trimming pared 4 bases from V and 1 base from J, leaving 13 bases between. Germline lookup yields CDR1 MGHRA and CDR2 YSYEKL. The CDR3 reads CASSLPPAGNTEAFF. The CDR3 DNA follows: TGCGCCAGCAGCCTCCCTCCCGCCGGGAACACTGAAGCTTTCTTT.

The V and J genes are TRBV19 and TRBJ1-5, with 7 bases aligning to TRBD1. Unmatched junction bases numbered 3, after V lost 6 bases and J lost 4 bases. Germline V gene data show CDR1 as LNHDA and CDR2 as SQIVND (reference sequence). CDR3 length: 13 amino acids. The CDR3 DNA reads TGTGCCAGTAGCGGGACAGAAAATCAGCCCCAGCATTTT. Protein: CASSGTENQPQHF.